This T cell receptor beta chain is from a study of shared clonotypes between healthy human individuals. Some clones are missing from TCRdb's copy, which holds only in-frame ones; the method was immunoSEQ multiplex PCR. The profile shows around 720,000 clones, around three quarters of them singletons. The TCR comes from a woman in her twenties or thirties in good health. The source material was memory CD4+ T cells sorted from blood. This sample's subset: CD45RA-negative fraction.

The CDR3 protein is CASSKREALQVEQFF. The CDR3 DNA sequence: TGTGCCAGCAGCAAGCGGGAGGCTTTACAGGTTGAGCAGTTCTTC. The chain couples TRBV11-1 to TRBJ2-1; 9 positions match TRBD2. Unmatched junction bases numbered 11, after V lost 5 bases and J lost 9 bases. The V gene's germline CDR1 is SGHAT and CDR2 FQDESV (reference sequence). This CDR3 region has 15 residues.